This T cell receptor beta chain emerged from a study of persistence of HIV-infected CD4 T cells. This clone was observed a single time. As yet, its antigen is unknown. Germline CDR1 is KGHDR and CDR2 is SFDVKD. The CDR3 is made up of 15 amino acids. V dropped 5 bases and J dropped 4; count of bases not matched to a gene: 8. Nonspecific anti-CD3/anti-CD28 bead stimulation represents the broad CD4+ T cell repertoire. Sorting of responding CD4+ T cells relied on upregulated CD40 ligand together with CD69. The immunoSEQ assay was version 4, run in survey mode. TCRdb's copy holds only in-frame clones and misses some; the assay was immunoSEQ multiplex PCR. The data hold fewer than 45,000 clones, with 88% observed a single time.

Sequencing was performed on CD4+ T cells sorted from PBMCs after approximately 20-hour stimulation, taken from a patient who received antiretroviral therapy. This chain links TRBV24-1 with TRBJ1-1; 8 bases are shared with TRBD1. The TCR originated in an adult woman with HIV who was CMV-seropositive. The CDR3 bases are TGTGCCACCAGTGGTACAGGGGGGGCCCCCACTGAAGCTTTCTTT. It specifies CATSGTGGAPTEAFF.